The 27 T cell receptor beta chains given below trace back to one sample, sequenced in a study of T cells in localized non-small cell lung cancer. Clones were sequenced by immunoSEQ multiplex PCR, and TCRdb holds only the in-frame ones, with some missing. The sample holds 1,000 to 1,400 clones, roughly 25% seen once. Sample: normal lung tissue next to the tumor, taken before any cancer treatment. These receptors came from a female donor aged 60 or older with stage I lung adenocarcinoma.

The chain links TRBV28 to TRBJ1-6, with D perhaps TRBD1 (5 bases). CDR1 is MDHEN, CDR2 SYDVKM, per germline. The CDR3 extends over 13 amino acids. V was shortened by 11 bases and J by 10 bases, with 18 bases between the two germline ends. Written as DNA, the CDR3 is TGTGCCGGCCAGGGAGGAGCCCAATCACCCCTCCACTTT. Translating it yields CAGQGGAQSPLHF. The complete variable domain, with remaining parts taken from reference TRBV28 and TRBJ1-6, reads DVKVTQSSRYLVKRTGEKVFLECVQDMDHENMFWYRQDPGLGLRLIYFSYDVKMKEKGDIPEGYSVSREKKERFSLILESASTNQTSMYLCAGQGGAQSPLHFGNGTRLTVT.

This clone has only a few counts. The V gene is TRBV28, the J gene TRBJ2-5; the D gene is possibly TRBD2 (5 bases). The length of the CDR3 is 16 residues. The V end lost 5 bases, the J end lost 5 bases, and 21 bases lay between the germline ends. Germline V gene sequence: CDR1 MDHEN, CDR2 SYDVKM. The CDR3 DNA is TGTGCCAGCAGTCCGCGGACTCAATGGTTCGGGGAGACCCAGTACTTC. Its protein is CASSPRTQWFGETQYF.

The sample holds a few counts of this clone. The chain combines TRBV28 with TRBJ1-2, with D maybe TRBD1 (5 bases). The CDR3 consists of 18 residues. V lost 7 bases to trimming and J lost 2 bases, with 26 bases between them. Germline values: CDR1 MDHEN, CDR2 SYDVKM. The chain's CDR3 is CASTSPTPGTQGNYGYTF. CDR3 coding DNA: TGTGCCAGCACCTCCCCTACCCCCGGGACGCAAGGCAACTATGGCTACACCTTC.

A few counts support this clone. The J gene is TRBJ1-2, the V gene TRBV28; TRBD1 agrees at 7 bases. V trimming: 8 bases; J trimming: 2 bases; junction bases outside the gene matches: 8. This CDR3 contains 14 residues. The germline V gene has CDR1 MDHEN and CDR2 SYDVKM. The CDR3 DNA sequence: TGTGCCAGCCTACCCGGGACAGACAACTATGGCTACACCTTC. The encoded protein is CASLPGTDNYGYTF.

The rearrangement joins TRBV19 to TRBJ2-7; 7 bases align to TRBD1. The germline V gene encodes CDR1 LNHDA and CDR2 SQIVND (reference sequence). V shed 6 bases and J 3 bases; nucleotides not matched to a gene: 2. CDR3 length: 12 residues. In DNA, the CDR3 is TGTGCCAGTAGGGGACAGCGCTACGAGCAGTACTTC. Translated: CASRGQRYEQYF. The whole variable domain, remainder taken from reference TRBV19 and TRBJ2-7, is DGGITQSPKYLFRKEGQNVTLSCEQNLNHDAMYWYRQDPGQGLRLIYYSQIVNDFQKGDIAEGYSVSREKKESFPLTVTSAQKNPTAFYLCASRGQRYEQYFGPGTRLTVT.

CDR3 in DNA: TGTGCCAGTAGTGTTCGGACAGGGGGCGCAGGGACCGGGGAGCTGTTTTTT. Translated: CASSVRTGGAGTGELFF. The rearrangement links TRBV19 to TRBJ2-2; the match to TRBD1 covers 11 bases. Germline V gene sequence: CDR1 LNHDA, CDR2 SQIVND (reference sequence). Germline trimming cut 5 bases from V and 5 bases from J; bases unmatched to any gene: 10. The CDR3 sequence is 17 residues long.

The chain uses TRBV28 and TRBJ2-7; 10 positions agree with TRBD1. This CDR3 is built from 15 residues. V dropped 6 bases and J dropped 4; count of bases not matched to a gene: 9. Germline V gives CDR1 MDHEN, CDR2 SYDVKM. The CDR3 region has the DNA TGTGCCAGCAGGGGGGACAGGGGCCTTCTTTACGAGCAGTACTTC. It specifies CASRGDRGLLYEQYF.

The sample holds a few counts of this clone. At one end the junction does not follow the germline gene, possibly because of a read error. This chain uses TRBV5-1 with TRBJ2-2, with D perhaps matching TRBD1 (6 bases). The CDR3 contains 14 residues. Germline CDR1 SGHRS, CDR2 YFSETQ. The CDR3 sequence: CASNLDRNTGELFF. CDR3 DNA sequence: TGCGCCAGCAACTTGGACAGGAACACCGGGGAGCTGTTTTTT.

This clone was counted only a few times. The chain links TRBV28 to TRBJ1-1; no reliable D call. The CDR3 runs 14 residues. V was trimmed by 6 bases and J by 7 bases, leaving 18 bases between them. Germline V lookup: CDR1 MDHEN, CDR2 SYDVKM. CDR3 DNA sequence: TGTGCCAGCAGCCCTAGGGTCCCCGGCGGTGAAGCTTTCTTT. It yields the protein CASSPRVPGGEAFF.

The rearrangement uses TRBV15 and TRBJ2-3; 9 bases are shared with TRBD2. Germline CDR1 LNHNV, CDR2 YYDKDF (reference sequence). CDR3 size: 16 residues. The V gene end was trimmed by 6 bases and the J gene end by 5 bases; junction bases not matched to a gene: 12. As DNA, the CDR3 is TGTGCCACCAGTCCGGGGCGGGGGGGCGTTATAGATACGCAGTATTTT. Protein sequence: CATSPGRGGVIDTQYF.

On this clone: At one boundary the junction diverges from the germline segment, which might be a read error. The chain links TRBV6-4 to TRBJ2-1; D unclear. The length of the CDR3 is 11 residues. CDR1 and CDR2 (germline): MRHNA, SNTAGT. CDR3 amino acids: CATSGDNEQFF. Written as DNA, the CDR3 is TGTGCCACCAGTGGGGACAATGAGCAGTTCTTC.

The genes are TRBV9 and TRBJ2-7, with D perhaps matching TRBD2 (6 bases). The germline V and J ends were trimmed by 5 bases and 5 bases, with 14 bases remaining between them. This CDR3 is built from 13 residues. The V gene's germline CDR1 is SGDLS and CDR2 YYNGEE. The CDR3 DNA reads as TGTGCCAGCAGGGGCGGGGTAACTAACGAGCAGTACTTC. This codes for CASRGGVTNEQYF.

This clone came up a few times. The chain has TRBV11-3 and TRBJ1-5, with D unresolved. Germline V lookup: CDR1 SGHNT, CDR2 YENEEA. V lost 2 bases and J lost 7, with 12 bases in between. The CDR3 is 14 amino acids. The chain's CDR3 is CASSLRPGPQPQHF. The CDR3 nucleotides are TGTGCCAGCAGCTTACGGCCAGGACCCCAGCCCCAGCATTTT.

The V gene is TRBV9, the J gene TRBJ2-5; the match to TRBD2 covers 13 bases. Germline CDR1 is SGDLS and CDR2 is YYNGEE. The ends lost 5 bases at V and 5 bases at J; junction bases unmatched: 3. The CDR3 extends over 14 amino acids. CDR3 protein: CASSQTSGGETQYF. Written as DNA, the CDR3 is TGTGCCAGCAGTCAGACTAGCGGGGGGGAGACCCAGTACTTC. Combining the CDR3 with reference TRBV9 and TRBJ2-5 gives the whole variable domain DSGVTQTPKHLITATGQRVTLRCSPRSGDLSVYWYQQSLDQGLQFLIQYYNGEERAKGNILERFSAQQFPDLHSELNLSSLELGDSALYFCASSQTSGGETQYFGPGTRLLVL.

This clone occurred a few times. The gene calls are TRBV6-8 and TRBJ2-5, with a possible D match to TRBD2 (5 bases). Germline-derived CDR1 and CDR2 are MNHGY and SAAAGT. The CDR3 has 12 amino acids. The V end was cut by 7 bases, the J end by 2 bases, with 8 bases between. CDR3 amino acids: CASTGIQETQYF. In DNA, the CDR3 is TGTGCCAGCACGGGGATTCAAGAGACCCAGTACTTC.

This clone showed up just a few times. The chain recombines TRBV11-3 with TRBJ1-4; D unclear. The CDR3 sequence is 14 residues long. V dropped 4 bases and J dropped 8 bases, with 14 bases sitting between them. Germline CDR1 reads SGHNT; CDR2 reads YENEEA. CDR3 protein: CASSCRRSGEKLFF. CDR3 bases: TGTGCCAGCAGCTGCAGGAGGTCGGGCGAAAAACTGTTTTTT.

The CDR3 protein is CASSYVGGANNEQFF. The CDR3 coding sequence is TGTGCCAGCAGTTACGTCGGGGGGGCAAACAATGAGCAGTTCTTC. The chain has TRBV6-8 and TRBJ2-1, with TRBD2 matching 8 bases. Germline assignment: CDR1 MNHGY and CDR2 SAAAGT. The trim removed 2 bases at V and 5 bases at J, leaving 5 bases unmatched. The CDR3 extends over 15 amino acids.

CDR3 sequence reads: CASSLGLSAANVLTF. CDR3 DNA sequence: TGCGCCAGCAGCTTGGGTCTTTCGGCGGCCAACGTCCTGACTTTC. This chain connects TRBV5-1 to TRBJ2-6, with D unresolved. There are 15 residues in the CDR3. Per the germline V gene, CDR1 is SGHRS and CDR2 is YFSETQ. V was clipped by 0 bases and J by 6 bases, with 10 bases between them.

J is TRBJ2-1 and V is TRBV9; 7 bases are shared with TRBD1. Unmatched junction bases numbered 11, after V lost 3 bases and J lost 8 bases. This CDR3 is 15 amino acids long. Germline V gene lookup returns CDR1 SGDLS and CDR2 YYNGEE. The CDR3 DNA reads TGTGCCAGCAGCGGACGGGACAGACTTGTCGATGAGCAGTTCTTC. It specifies CASSGRDRLVDEQFF.

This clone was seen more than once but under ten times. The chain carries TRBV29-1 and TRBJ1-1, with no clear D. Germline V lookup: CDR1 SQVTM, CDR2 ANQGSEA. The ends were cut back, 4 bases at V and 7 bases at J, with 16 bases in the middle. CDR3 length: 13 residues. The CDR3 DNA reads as TGCAGCGTTGGGACTCCCTCCGGATTTGAAGCTTTCTTT. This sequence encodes CSVGTPSGFEAFF.

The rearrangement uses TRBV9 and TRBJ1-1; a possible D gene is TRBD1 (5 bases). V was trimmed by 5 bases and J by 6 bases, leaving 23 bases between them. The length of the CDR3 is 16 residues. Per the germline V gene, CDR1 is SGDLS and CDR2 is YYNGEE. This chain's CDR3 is CASSEGLGRVVSEAFF. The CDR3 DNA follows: TGTGCCAGCAGTGAAGGTCTGGGCAGGGTAGTCTCTGAAGCTTTCTTT. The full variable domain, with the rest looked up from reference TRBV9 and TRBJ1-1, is DSGVTQTPKHLITATGQRVTLRCSPRSGDLSVYWYQQSLDQGLQFLIQYYNGEERAKGNILERFSAQQFPDLHSELNLSSLELGDSALYFCASSEGLGRVVSEAFFGQGTRLTVV.

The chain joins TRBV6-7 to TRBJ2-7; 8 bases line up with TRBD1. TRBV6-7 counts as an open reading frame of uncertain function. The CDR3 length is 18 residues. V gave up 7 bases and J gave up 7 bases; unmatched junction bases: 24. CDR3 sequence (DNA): TGTGCCAGCACTCCCGGGGCAGGGGGCCACTCCTTAGGCGGGGAGCAGTACTTC. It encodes CASTPGAGGHSLGGEQYF.

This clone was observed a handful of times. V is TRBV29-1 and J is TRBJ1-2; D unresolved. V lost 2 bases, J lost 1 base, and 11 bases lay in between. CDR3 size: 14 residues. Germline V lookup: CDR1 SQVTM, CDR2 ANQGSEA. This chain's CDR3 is CSVESGGRNYGYTF. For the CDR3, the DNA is TGCAGCGTTGAAAGCGGTGGCCGTAACTATGGCTACACCTTC.

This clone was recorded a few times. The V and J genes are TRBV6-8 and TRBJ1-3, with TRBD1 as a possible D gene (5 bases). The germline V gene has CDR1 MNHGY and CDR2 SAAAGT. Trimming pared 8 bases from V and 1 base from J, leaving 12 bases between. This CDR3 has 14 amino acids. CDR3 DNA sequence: TGTGCCAGCCGGGAAACAGGTTCTGGAAACACCATATATTTT. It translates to CASRETGSGNTIYF.

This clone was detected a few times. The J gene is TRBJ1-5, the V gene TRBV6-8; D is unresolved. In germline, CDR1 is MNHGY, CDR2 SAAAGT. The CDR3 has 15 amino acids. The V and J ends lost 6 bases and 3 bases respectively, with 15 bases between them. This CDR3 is CASRQTEVTNQPQHF. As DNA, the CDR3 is TGTGCCAGCAGGCAAACGGAGGTTACCAATCAGCCCCAGCATTTT.

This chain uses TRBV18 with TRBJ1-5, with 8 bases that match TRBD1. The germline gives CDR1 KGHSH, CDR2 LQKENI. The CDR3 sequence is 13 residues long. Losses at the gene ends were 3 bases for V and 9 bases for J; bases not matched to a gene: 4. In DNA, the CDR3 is TGTGCCAGCTCACCGGACAGGGTGGCGCCCCAGCATTTT. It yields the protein CASSPDRVAPQHF.

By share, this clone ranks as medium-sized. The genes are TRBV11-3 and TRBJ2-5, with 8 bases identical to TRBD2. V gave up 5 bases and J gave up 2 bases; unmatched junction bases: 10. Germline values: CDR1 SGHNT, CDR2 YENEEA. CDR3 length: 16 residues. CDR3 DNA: TGTGCCAGCAGCCCCCCGGGGGGGGCAACACAAGAGACCCAGTACTTC. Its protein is CASSPPGGATQETQYF.